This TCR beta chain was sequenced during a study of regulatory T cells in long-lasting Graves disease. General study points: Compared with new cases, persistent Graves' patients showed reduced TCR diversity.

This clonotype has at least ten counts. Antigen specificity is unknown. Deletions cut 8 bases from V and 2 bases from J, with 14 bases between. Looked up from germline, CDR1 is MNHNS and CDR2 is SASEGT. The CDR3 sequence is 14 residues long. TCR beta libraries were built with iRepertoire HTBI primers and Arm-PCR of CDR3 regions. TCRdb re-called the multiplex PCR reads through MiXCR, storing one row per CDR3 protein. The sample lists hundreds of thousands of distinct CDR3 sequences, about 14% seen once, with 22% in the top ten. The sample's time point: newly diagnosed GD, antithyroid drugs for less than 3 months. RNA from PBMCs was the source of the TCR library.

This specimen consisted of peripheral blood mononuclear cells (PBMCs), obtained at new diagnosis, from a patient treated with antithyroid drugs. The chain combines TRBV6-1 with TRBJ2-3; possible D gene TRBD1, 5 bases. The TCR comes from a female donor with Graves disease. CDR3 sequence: CASSGQASTDTQYF. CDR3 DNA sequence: TGTGCCAGCTCCGGACAAGCATCCACAGATACGCAGTATTTT.